This T cell receptor (beta chain) was documented in a study of OX40 agonist ivuxolimab in advanced cancers. Notes on the research overall: Ivuxolimab was a fully human IgG2 agonistic monoclonal antibody targeting the costimulatory receptor OX40 (CD134). Prior anti-PD-1, anti-PD-L1 or anti-CTLA-4 therapy was permitted, and checkpoint inhibitors had been received by under 50% of dose-escalation patients. Partial responses were achieved by three dose-escalation patients, of whom one had hepatocellular carcinoma and two had cutaneous melanoma. The dose-escalation cohort was 82.7% male with a mean age of about 54 years, ranging from about 20 to 80. Among the approximately 54 dose-escalation patients, approximately 20 had hepatocellular carcinoma, around 15 melanoma, 9 renal cell carcinoma and 9 head and neck cancer. Intravenous ivuxolimab was administered to patients every 2 weeks at six dose levels: 0.01, 0.1, 0.3, 1.5, 3 and 10 mg/kg. The paper covers the monotherapy dose-escalation part of the phase I ivuxolimab trial, which included N ≈ 50 patients. The purpose of peripheral TCRbeta sequencing was to test whether ivuxolimab changed TCR sequence diversity and led to clonal T-cell expansion.

V gives up 1 base and J gives up 6 bases, and the segment between their germline ends measures 1 base. Sequences SEHNR (CDR1) and FQNEAQ (CDR2) are obtained from the germline V gene (reference sequence). Taken from cysteine to phenylalanine, the CDR3 has 11 residues. CDR3 DNA is the only sequence kept; it has 33 bases, read in frame from the first base. Points on this clone: The antigen this receptor binds is unknown. Base qualities are missing; no much larger clone stands one base away.

Genomic DNA was isolated from the sorted cells so that the TCRbeta CDR3 region could be sequenced. TCRbeta CDR3 regions were sequenced using the immunoSEQ Assay. The immuneACCESS repertoire file appears here via TCRdb, limited to in-frame rearrangements. These files lack a portion of the clones; in checked studies, under half of the deficit traces to unresolved V genes, and the cause of the others is not known. For this sample the table gives over 30,000 clones, of which about four fifths were detected only once. The ten largest clones represent approximately 1.8% of the sample. The trial excluded patients who had a history of autoimmune disease or who were on systemic immunosuppression. Peripheral blood for TCR sequencing was drawn from every dose cohort at baseline, at cycle 4 day 1 and at cycle 7 day 1. The samples were taken from a phase I, first-in-human, multicenter, open-label dose-escalation trial of ivuxolimab. Adults with locally advanced or metastatic melanoma, renal cell, hepatocellular, or head and neck squamous cell carcinoma were enrolled in the trial. Before TCR sequencing, CD4+ T cells and CD8+ T cells from peripheral blood were sorted into separate populations.

General conclusions and limits of the study: Clonal expansion of both CD4+ and CD8+ blood T cells was observed from baseline to week 6 at doses 0.1 to 3.0 mg/kg. Partial responders in the 0.1-3.0 mg/kg groups had among the lowest normalized peripheral clonal expansion, especially among CD8+ T cells. Low levels of normalized T-cell clonal expansion were also seen in some patients who did not respond. Antigen specificity was not determined for the clonally expanded peripheral T cells. After ivuxolimab, expanded clones were on average more numerous among CD8+ T cells than among CD4+ T cells.

Recombination joined TRBV7-9 with TRBJ2-1; confidence is insufficient to name the D gene. The receptor comes from an adult with an advanced solid tumor such as melanoma, head and neck, liver or kidney cancer. The sequenced sample was CD4+ or CD8+ T cells sorted from blood, obtained in a trial of the OX40 agonist ivuxolimab. The CDR3 loop reads CASSLVNEQFF. In nucleotide form, the sequence is TGTGCCAGCAGCTTAGTCAATGAGCAGTTCTTC.